These T cell receptor beta chains were read from a single sample in a study of blood T cells in healthy people across ages. A single record per CDR3 protein comes from TCRdb applying MiXCR to the 5' RACE reads. The repertoire consists of around 1,700,000 distinct CDR3 sequences, with about 30% occurring once and the leading ten covering 7.7%. Sequences were obtained from blood. The source of these receptors is a woman aged 25-40 years in good health. CDR3s include the opening cysteine and the closing phenylalanine or tryptophan. D genes are given only for firm matches. A row's size may be missing; if present it is once, few, many or a size class.

DNA	CDR3	D	size	V	J
TGTGCCAGCAGCCGAACAGGGTCCCGGGACACTGAAGCTTTCTTT	CASSRTGSRDTEAFF	-	few	TRBV7-8	TRBJ1-1
TGTGCCAGCTCGACAGGGGGCGGAGATACGCAGTATTTT	CASSTGGGDTQYF	TRBD1	many	TRBV5-6	TRBJ2-3
TGCGCCAGCAGCTTGAGGGCGGGGTCCTACAATGAGCAGTTCTTC	CASSLRAGSYNEQFF	-	-	TRBV5-1	TRBJ2-1
TGTGCCAGCAGTGCCCTTGGCGGAAACGGAAACACCATATATTTT	CASSALGGNGNTIYF	-	few	TRBV6-6	TRBJ1-3
TGTGCCTGGGGAAGGGCCGATACTGGGGTCGAGCAGTACTTC	CAWGRADTGVEQYF	-	-	TRBV30	TRBJ2-7
TGTGCCTGGAGTGGCGACAGACACACTGAAGCTTTCTTT	CAWSGDRHTEAFF	-	-	TRBV30	TRBJ1-1
TGTGCCATCAGTGGGCAGCAAGAGACCCAGTACTTC	CAISGQQETQYF	-	many	TRBV10-3	TRBJ2-5
TGTGCCAGCAGTAGACCTATCACCGGGGAGCTGTTTTTT	CASSRPITGELFF	-	-	TRBV28	TRBJ2-2
TGTGCCATCTGTGAGGACAGGGGGCTGGAGACCCAGTACTTC	CAICEDRGLETQYF	TRBD1	few	TRBV10-3	TRBJ2-5
TGTGCCAGCAGTAGGCCGGGACAGATTTACGAGCAGTACTTC	CASSRPGQIYEQYF	TRBD1	-	TRBV28	TRBJ2-7
TGCAGTGCTAGTTTCTGTGATGATGAGCAGTTCTTC	CSASFCDDEQFF	-	many	TRBV20-1	TRBJ2-1
TGCGCCAGCAGCTTCGGGGACAATCGGGGCTACACCTTC	CASSFGDNRGYTF	-	few	TRBV5-1	TRBJ1-2
TGTGCCAGCAGCCGTAACAGCTTTCTTGCTTTCTTT	CASSRNSFLAFF	-	-	TRBV28	TRBJ1-1
TGCAGCGGTGAAGAGCGCGACTACGAGCAGTACTTC	CSGEERDYEQYF	-	-	TRBV29-1	TRBJ2-7
TGCGCCAGCAGCTTGACAAGCGAAGGCTATGGCTACACCTTC	CASSLTSEGYGYTF	-	-	TRBV5-1	TRBJ1-2
TGTGCCAGCGTAGACAGGCCGTATTATGGCTACACCTTC	CASVDRPYYGYTF	-	-	TRBV2	TRBJ1-2
TGTGCCTGGAGTTACCGGGACAGGGTCAACTATGGCTACACCTTC	CAWSYRDRVNYGYTF	TRBD1	-	TRBV30	TRBJ1-2
TGTGCCAGCAGCGACTCGGAGGGCACTGAAGCTTTCTTT	CASSDSEGTEAFF	-	few	TRBV5-6	TRBJ1-1
TGTGCCAGCAGCTTACCAATACGATCCGGTAGCGGCTACACCTTC	CASSLPIRSGSGYTF	-	few	TRBV7-2	TRBJ1-2
TGCAGCGTTGATACAAGCAATGAGCAGTTCTTC	CSVDTSNEQFF	-	many	TRBV29-1	TRBJ2-1
TGTGCCAGCAGTTATGGGACTAGCGGGTCCGCTGATACGCAGTATTTT	CASSYGTSGSADTQYF	TRBD2	-	TRBV6-6	TRBJ2-3
TGTGCCAGCAGCCATACGGGGGCCCTCTACAATGAGCAGTTCTTC	CASSHTGALYNEQFF	-	few	TRBV3-1	TRBJ2-1
TGTGCCAGCAGTTTAGGAGTCGGCGCAGATACGGAGTATTTT	CASSLGVGADTEYF	-	-	TRBV12-3/TRBV12-4	TRBJ2-3
TGCAGCGTCAGACAGTCCGGCGGGAAATCACCCCTCCACTTT	CSVRQSGGKSPLHF	-	-	TRBV29-1	TRBJ1-6
TGTGCCAGTAGTATGACCAGAGCAGGGATTAGCGTCTCACCCCCCCACTTT	CASSMTRAGISVSPPHF	-	-	TRBV19	TRBJ1-6
TGTGCCATGGGGGAGGCAGCCCAGTACTTC	CAMGEAAQYF	-	many	TRBV10-3	TRBJ2-5
TGCGCCAGCAGTGAGTCGACTAGCGGGAACACAGATACGCAGTATTTT	CASSESTSGNTDTQYF	TRBD2	-	TRBV10-1	TRBJ2-3
TGTGCCAGCTCACCCCAAATGGAGGGGCATGAGCAGTTCTTC	CASSPQMEGHEQFF	-	-	TRBV18	TRBJ2-1
TGCAGTGCTAGATCTGCTAGCGGGAGTATAGATACGCAGTATTTT	CSARSASGSIDTQYF	TRBD2	-	TRBV20-1	TRBJ2-3
TGTGCCAGCAGCCGGACACGACTCAACTACGAGCAGTACTTC	CASSRTRLNYEQYF	-	-	TRBV3-1	TRBJ2-7
TGTGCCACCACCGAGGGTGGTAGCGGGAACTACGAGCAGTTCTTC	CATTEGGSGNYEQFF	TRBD2	-	TRBV15	TRBJ2-1
TGTGCCAGCAGCACCACCGGGACTAGCGGGCGGTACTACAATAAGCAGTTCTTC	CASSTTGTSGRYYNKQFF	TRBD2	many	TRBV7-2	TRBJ2-1
TGTGCCAGCAGCCGCCAGGGGCGGGGACTCACAGATACGCAGTATTTT	CASSRQGRGLTDTQYF	-	-	TRBV7-3	TRBJ2-3
TGTGCCAGCAGCGTAGGGGATCATGCGCCCTCTGGAAACACCATATATTTT	CASSVGDHAPSGNTIYF	-	-	TRBV9	TRBJ1-3
TGTGCCACCAGTGAGGGGGGACGGCACCTCTACAATGAGCAGTTCTTC	CATSEGGRHLYNEQFF	-	-	TRBV24-1	TRBJ2-1
TGTGCCAGCAGTTTTCAGCGGGTGGGGGACGAGCAGTACTTC	CASSFQRVGDEQYF	-	-	TRBV12-3/TRBV12-4	TRBJ2-7
TGCGCCAGCAGCCAAGATACGGGAGGGCCGGGCGTTGGGGAGCTGTTTTTT	CASSQDTGGPGVGELFF	TRBD2	-	TRBV4-3	TRBJ2-2
TGCAGTGCTAGTGATGTTCAACAAGCTTTCTTT	CSASDVQQAFF	-	-	TRBV20-1	TRBJ1-1
TGTGCCAGCAGCCCCTCGGGGAGGGATCGCTATGGCTACACCTTC	CASSPSGRDRYGYTF	-	few	TRBV7-9	TRBJ1-2
TGCGCCAGCGCAATGGAAGACAGACCCTACAATGAGCAGTTCTTC	CASAMEDRPYNEQFF	-	-	TRBV5-1	TRBJ2-1
TGTGCCATCAGATTCGACAGGGGGTACGGGGAGCTGTTTTTT	CAIRFDRGYGELFF	TRBD1	-	TRBV10-3	TRBJ2-2
TGTGCCAGCAGTGTAGGAGGGTCAAATCAGCCCCAGCATTTT	CASSVGGSNQPQHF	-	many	TRBV9	TRBJ1-5
TGTGCCAGCAGCCCCCAGGGATTCGTAGAGACCCAGTACTTC	CASSPQGFVETQYF	-	many	TRBV7-9	TRBJ2-5
TGTGCCAGCAGTGTGGGGCAGGGCAATGGCTACACCTTC	CASSVGQGNGYTF	-	many	TRBV7-9	TRBJ1-2
TGCAGTGCCTCCAGCGGGGAGGCCTACGAGCAGTACTTC	CSASSGEAYEQYF	TRBD2	-	TRBV20-1	TRBJ2-7
TGTGCCATCAGTGTGGGGCAGACTAACTACGAGCAGTACTTC	CAISVGQTNYEQYF	-	few	TRBV10-3	TRBJ2-7
TGCAGTGCTAGAGAAAGGGACCCACCATTGGGCTACACCTTC	CSARERDPPLGYTF	-	-	TRBV20-1	TRBJ1-2
TGTGCCACCTCGGGCGGCGGGGCCTACAATGAGCAGTTCTTC	CATSGGGAYNEQFF	-	few	TRBV3-1	TRBJ2-1
TGTGCCAGCTCACTATTGGGACCCCAAGGCTACAATGAGCAGTTCTTC	CASSLLGPQGYNEQFF	-	-	TRBV18	TRBJ2-1
TGTGCCTGGACTACTACAGGGGAGACGCAGTATTTT	CAWTTTGETQYF	TRBD1	-	TRBV30	TRBJ2-3
TGTGCCAGCAGCGCCATTATAGCGGGCACAGATACGCAGTATTTT	CASSAIIAGTDTQYF	-	many	TRBV9	TRBJ2-3
TGTGCCAGCAGTAACCGGGGCGCCCACGAGCAGTACTTC	CASSNRGAHEQYF	-	many	TRBV27	TRBJ2-7
TGCAGTGCGGGGTCCACCAGCGGGGGCTACAATGAGCAGTTCTTC	CSAGSTSGGYNEQFF	TRBD2	few	TRBV20-1	TRBJ2-1
TGTGCCAGCAGTTGGCCAGGGACACCGGTCAATGAGCAGTTCTTC	CASSWPGTPVNEQFF	-	-	TRBV28	TRBJ2-1